This paragraph covers one T cell receptor beta chain sequence. The data derive from a study of blood T cells in healthy people across ages. Alongside a J-beta primer mix, a sample-barcoded 5' primer served in a second PCR lasting about 7 to 11 cycles. TCRdb reprocessed the 5' RACE reads with MiXCR, giving one entry per CDR3 protein. The table lists 500,000 to 650,000 distinct CDR3 sequences, 25% to 35% of them singletons. There are 21 residues in the CDR3. CDR1 and CDR2 (germline): LNHNV, YYDKDF (reference sequence). V lost 3 bases and J lost 0; bases outside the gene matches: 19. The same data also went into a second study, on T cells of mothers and their children. That study adds: In both related and unrelated pairs, TCR recombination output is shaped similarly by thymic selection. Overlap in related mother-child pairs always slightly exceeded unrelated pairs, never significantly.

The sample taken for sequencing was blood. The chain has TRBV15 and TRBJ2-3; 9 bases align to TRBD1. This clonotype originated in a boy aged 2 to 10 in good health. CDR3 residues: CATSSSGAQGAEVPSTDTQYF. The CDR3 region has the DNA TGTGCCACCAGCAGCTCTGGGGCACAGGGGGCCGAGGTCCCTAGCACAGATACGCAGTATTTT.